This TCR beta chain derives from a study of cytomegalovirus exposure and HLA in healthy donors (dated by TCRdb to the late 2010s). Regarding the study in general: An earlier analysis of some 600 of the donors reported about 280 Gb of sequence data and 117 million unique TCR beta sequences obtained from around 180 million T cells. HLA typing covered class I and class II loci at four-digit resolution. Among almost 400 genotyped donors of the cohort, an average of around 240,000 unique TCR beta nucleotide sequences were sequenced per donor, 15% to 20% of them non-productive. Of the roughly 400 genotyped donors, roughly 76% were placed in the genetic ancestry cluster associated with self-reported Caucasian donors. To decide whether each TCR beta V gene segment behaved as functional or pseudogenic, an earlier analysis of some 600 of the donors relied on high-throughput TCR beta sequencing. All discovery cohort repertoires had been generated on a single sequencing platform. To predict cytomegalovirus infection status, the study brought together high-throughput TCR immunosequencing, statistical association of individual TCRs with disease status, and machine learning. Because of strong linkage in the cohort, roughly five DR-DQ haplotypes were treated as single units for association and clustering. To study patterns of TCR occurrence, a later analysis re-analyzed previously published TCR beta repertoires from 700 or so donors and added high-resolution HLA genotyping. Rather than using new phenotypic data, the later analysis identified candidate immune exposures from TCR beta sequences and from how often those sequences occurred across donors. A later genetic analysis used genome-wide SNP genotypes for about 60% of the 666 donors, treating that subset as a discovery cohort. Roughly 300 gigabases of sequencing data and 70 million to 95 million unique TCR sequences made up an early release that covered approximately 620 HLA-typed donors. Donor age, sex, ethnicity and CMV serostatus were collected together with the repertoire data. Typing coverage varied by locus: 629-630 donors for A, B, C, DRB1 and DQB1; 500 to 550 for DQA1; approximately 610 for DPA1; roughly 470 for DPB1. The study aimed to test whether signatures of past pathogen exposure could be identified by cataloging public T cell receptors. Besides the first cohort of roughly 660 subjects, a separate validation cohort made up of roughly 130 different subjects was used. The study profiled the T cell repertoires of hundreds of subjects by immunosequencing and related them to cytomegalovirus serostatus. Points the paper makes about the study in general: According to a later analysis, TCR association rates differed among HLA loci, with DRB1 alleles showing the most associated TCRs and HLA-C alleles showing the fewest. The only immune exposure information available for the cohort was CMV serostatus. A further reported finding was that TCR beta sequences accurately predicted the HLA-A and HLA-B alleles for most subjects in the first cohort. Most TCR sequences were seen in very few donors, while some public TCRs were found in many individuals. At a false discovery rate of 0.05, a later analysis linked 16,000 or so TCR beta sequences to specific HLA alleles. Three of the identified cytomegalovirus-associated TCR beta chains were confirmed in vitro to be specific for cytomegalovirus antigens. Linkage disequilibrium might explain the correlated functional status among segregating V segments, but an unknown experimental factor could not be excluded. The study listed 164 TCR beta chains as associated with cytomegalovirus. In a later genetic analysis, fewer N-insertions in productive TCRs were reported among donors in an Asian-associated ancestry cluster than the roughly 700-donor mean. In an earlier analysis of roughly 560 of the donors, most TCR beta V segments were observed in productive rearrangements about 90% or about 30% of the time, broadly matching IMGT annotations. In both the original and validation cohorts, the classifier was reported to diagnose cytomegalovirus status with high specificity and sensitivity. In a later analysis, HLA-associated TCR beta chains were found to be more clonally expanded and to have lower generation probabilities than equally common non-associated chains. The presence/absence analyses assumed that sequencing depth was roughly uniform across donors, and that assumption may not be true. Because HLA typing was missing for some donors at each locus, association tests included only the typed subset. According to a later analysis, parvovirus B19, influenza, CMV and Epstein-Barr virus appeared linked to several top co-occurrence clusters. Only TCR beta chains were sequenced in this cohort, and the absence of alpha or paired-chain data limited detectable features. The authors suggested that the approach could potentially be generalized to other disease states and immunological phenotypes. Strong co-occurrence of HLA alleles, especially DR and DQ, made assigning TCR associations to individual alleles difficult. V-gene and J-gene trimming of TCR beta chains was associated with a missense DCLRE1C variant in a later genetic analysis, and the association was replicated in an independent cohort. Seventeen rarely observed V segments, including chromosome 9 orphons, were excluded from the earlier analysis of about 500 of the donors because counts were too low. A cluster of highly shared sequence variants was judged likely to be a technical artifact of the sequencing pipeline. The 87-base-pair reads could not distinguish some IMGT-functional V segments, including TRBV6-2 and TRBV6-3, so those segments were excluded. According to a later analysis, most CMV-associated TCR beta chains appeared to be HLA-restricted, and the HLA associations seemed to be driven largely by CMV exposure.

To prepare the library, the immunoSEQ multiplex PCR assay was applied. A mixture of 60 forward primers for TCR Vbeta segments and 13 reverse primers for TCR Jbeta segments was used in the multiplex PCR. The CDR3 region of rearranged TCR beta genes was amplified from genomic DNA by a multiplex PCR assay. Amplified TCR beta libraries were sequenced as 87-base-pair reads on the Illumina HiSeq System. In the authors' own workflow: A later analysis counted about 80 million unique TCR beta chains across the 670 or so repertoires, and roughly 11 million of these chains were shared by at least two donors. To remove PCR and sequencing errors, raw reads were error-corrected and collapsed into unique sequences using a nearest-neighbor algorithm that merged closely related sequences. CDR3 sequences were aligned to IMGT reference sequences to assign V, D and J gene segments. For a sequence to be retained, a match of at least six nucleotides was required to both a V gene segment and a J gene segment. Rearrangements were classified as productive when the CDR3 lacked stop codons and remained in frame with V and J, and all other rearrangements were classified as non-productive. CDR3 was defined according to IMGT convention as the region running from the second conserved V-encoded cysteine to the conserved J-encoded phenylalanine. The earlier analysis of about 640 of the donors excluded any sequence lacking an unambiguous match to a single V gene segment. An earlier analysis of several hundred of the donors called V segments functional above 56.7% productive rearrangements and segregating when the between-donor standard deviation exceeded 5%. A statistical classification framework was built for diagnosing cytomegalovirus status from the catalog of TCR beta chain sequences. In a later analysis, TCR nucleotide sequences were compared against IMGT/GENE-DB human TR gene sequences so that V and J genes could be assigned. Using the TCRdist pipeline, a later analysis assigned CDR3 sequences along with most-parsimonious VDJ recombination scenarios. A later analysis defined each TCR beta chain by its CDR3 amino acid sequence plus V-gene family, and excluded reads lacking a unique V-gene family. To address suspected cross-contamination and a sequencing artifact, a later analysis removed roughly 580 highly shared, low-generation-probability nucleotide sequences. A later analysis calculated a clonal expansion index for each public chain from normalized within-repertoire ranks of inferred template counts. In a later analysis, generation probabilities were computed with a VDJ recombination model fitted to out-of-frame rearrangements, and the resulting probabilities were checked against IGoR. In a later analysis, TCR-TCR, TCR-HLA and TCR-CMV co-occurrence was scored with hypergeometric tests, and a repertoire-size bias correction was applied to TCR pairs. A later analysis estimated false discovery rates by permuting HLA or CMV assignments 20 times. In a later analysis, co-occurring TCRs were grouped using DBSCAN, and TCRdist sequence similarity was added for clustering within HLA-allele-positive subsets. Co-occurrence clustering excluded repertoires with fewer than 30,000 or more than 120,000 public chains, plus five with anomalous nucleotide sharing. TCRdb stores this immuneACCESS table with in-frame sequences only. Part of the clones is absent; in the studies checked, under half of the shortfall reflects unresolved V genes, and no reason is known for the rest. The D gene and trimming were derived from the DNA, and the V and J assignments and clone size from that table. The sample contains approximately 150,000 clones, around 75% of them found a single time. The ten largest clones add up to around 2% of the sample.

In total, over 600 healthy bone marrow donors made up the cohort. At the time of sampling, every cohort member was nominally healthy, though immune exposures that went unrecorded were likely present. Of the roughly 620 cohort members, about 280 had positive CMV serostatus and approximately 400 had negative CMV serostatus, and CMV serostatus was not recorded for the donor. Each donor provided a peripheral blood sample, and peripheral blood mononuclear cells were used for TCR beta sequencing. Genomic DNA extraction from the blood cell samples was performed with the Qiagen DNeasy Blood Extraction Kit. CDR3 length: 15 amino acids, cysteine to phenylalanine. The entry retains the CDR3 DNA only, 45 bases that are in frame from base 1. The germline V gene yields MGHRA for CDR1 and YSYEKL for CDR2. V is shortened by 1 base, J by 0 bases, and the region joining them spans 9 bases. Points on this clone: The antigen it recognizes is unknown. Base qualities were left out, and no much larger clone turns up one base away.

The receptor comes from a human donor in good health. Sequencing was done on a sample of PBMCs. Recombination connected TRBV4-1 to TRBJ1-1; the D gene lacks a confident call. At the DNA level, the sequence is TGCGCCAGCAGCCAAGGTCCAGGCATGAACACTGAAGCTTTCTTT. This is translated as CASSQGPGMNTEAFF.